A single sample gave rise to the 26 T cell receptor beta chains below, sequenced in a study of control samples from healthy donors and cancer patients. Sequencing used immunoSEQ multiplex PCR; TCRdb keeps in-frame clones, though not all of them. The profile covers some 150,000 clones, with approximately 94% appearing a single time and roughly 15% taken by the ten largest. The sequencing sample was made of PBMCs. The receptors were gathered from a man aged 55 to 70 with colorectal cancer.

The chain links TRBV10-3 to TRBJ2-7; D might be TRBD2 (7 bases). This CDR3 contains 15 residues. V was shortened by 0 bases and J by 4 bases, with 13 bases between the two germline ends. Germline values: CDR1 ENHRY, CDR2 SYGVKD. The CDR3 DNA follows: TGTGCCATCAGTGAGTCCGGGGGGCGCCTTTACGAGCAGTACTTC. Translating gives CAISESGGRLYEQYF.

The chain employs TRBV27 and TRBJ1-1, with 10 bases lining up with TRBD1. J gave up 3 bases and V 2 bases, and 3 bases lay outside the gene matches. The CDR3 length is 15 residues. Germline V gives CDR1 MNHEY, CDR2 SMNVEV (reference sequence). In DNA, the CDR3 is TGTGCCAGCAGTTTAACCGGGACAGGGGACACTGAAGCTTTCTTT. It codes for CASSLTGTGDTEAFF.

This clone has a handful of counts. The chain employs TRBV5-1 and TRBJ1-2; TRBD1 matches 9 bases. The CDR3 length is 14 residues. V was clipped by 5 bases and J by 7 bases; unmatched bases: 9. Germline CDR1 SGHRS, CDR2 YFSETQ. The CDR3 here is CASSRDREHGGYTF. In DNA, the CDR3 is TGCGCCAGCAGTCGGGACAGGGAACACGGTGGCTACACCTTC.

The chain recombines TRBV5-6 with TRBJ1-6, with TRBD1 matching over 8 bases. The CDR3 totals 15 residues. V lost 4 bases and J lost 7; bases outside the gene matches: 7. CDR1 SGHDT and CDR2 YYEEEE come from the germline V gene. The CDR3 DNA reads as TGTGCCAGCAGCGTAGGACAGGGATTAAATTCACCCCTCCACTTT. Translated: CASSVGQGLNSPLHF.

This clone occurred once. V is TRBV6-2 or TRBV6-3 and J is TRBJ2-1; 7 bases match TRBD1. The trim removed 6 bases at V and 11 bases at J, leaving 19 bases unmatched. Germline-derived CDR1 and CDR2 are MNHEY and SVGEGT. The CDR3 has 16 residues. CDR3 DNA sequence: TGTGCCAGCAGCGCCTTGTTGACCGGGACAGAGGTCAAGCAGTTCTTC. Its protein product is CASSALLTGTEVKQFF.

V and J are TRBV3-1 (or the pseudogene TRBV3-2) and TRBJ2-2, with a weak D call TRBD2 (6 bases). V was trimmed by 1 base and J by 1 base, leaving 16 bases between them. The CDR3 extends over 18 amino acids. Germline CDR1 and CDR2: LGHDT and YNNKEL (reference sequence). This chain's CDR3 is CASSQGSLGEVNTGELFF. CDR3 nucleotides: TGTGCCAGCAGCCAAGGAAGCCTGGGGGAGGTGAACACCGGGGAGCTGTTTTTT.

The chain uses TRBV2 and TRBJ1-2, with TRBD1 identical over 7 bases. Unmatched junction bases numbered 7, after V lost 8 bases and J lost 4 bases. The CDR3 totals 13 residues. Looked up from germline, CDR1 is SNHLY and CDR2 is FYNNEI. The CDR3: CASEGAQVYGYTF. CDR3 bases: TGTGCCAGCGAGGGGGCGCAGGTCTATGGCTACACCTTC.

The gene calls are TRBV19 and TRBJ1-1; D unresolved. The germline gives CDR1 LNHDA, CDR2 SQIVND (reference sequence). The CDR3 is 14 amino acids. V was clipped by 3 bases and J by 1 base, with 9 bases between them. The CDR3 bases are TGTGCCAGTAGTATCTTCGGCAGGAACACTGAAGCTTTCTTT. Its translation is CASSIFGRNTEAFF.

V is TRBV4-2 and J is TRBJ1-2, with 9 bases identical to TRBD1. V shed 4 bases and J 6 bases; nucleotides not matched to a gene: 9. Germline CDR1 is LGHNA and CDR2 is YNFKEQ. The CDR3 runs 15 residues. The CDR3 region is CASSLNWDREDGYTF. CDR3 DNA: TGTGCCAGCAGCCTCAATTGGGACAGGGAAGATGGCTACACCTTC.

This chain links TRBV3-1 (or the pseudogene TRBV3-2) with TRBJ1-2; 10 bases map to TRBD1. This CDR3 comprises 19 residues. Trimming removed 1 base from V and 0 bases from J; junction bases left unmatched: 11. Germline V lookup: CDR1 LGHDT, CDR2 YNNKEL (reference sequence). CDR3 protein: CASSQGWDRGFVTNYGYTF. CDR3 nucleotides: TGTGCCAGCAGCCAAGGATGGGACAGGGGATTCGTAACTAACTATGGCTACACCTTC.

The chain links TRBV10-2 to TRBJ2-1; D unresolved. Germline V gives CDR1 WSHSY, CDR2 SAAADI. There are 11 residues in the CDR3. V lost 7 bases to trimming and J lost 8 bases, with 9 bases between them. The CDR3 DNA follows: TGCGCCAGCACCTCTGATCATGAGCAGTTCTTC. Translated: CASTSDHEQFF.

The genes are TRBV6-2 or TRBV6-3 and TRBJ1-1; no definite D call. The V end was cut by 2 bases, the J end by 6 bases, with 10 bases between. Germline V lookup: CDR1 MNHEY, CDR2 SVGEGT. This CDR3 spans 13 amino acids. The CDR3 protein is CASSYGVGPEAFF. CDR3 in DNA: TGTGCCAGCAGTTACGGGGTGGGCCCTGAAGCTTTCTTT.

CDR3 nucleotide sequence: TGTGCCAGCAGCCTTTTGGGGCTTGGAGCCAAAAACATTCAGTACTTC. Encoded protein: CASSLLGLGAKNIQYF. The chain has TRBV7-2 and TRBJ2-4; a weak D match, TRBD1 (5 bases). Trimming pared 5 bases from V and 0 bases from J, leaving 14 bases between. CDR3 length: 16 residues. Looked up from germline, CDR1 is SGHTA and CDR2 is FQGNSA.

The V call is TRBV14, the J call TRBJ1-2; D gene uncertain. CDR1 is SGHDN, CDR2 FVKESK, per germline. The germline V and J ends were trimmed by 2 bases and 3 bases, with 7 bases remaining between them. CDR3 length: 13 amino acids. The CDR3 region has the DNA TGTGCCAGCAGCCAACGAAGGGACTATGGCTACACCTTC. This codes for CASSQRRDYGYTF.

The chain is built from TRBV6-2 or TRBV6-3 and TRBJ1-5; possibly TRBD1 for D (5 bases). Trimming took 5 bases from V and 6 from J, leaving 14 bases between them. Germline loops: CDR1 MNHEY, CDR2 SVGEGT. The CDR3 is 14 residues long. Here the CDR3 reads CASSPRGEGQPQHF. CDR3 nucleotide sequence: TGTGCCAGCAGTCCCCGGGGGGAGGGTCAGCCCCAGCATTTT.

This sequence joins TRBV9 and TRBJ1-1, with D hard to call. V lost 0 bases and J lost 7, with 13 bases in between. Germline CDR1 reads SGDLS; CDR2 reads YYNGEE. The length of the CDR3 is 14 residues. The CDR3 DNA sequence: TGTGCCAGCAGCGTAGACTCAAAAGGAGGTGAAGCTTTCTTT. It yields the protein CASSVDSKGGEAFF.

The chain employs TRBV11-2 and TRBJ2-3; D perhaps matches TRBD1 (5 bases). Germline V gene lookup returns CDR1 SGHAT and CDR2 FQNNGV. Trimming pared 1 base from V and 6 bases from J, leaving 11 bases between. The CDR3 is 14 amino acids. In DNA, the CDR3 is TGTGCCAGCAGCTTAGGGGGCGTAGAGGATACGCAGTATTTT. It yields the protein CASSLGGVEDTQYF.

The CDR3 region is CATMDPGTGSLGGYTF. The CDR3 bases are TGTGCCACCATGGACCCGGGGACAGGGTCCCTTGGTGGCTACACCTTC. This rearrangement joins TRBV19 to TRBJ1-2; 9 nucleotides line up with TRBD1. With 10 bases clipped from V and 7 bases from J, the junction kept 19 bases outside the gene matches. This CDR3 is built from 16 residues. CDR1 and CDR2 from the germline V gene are LNHDA and SQIVND (reference sequence).

The chain has TRBV2 and TRBJ1-5; D is possibly TRBD1 (5 bases). The CDR3 runs to 15 residues. Germline loops: CDR1 SNHLY, CDR2 FYNNEI. The V end was cut by 1 base, the J end by 5 bases, with 12 bases between. In DNA form, the CDR3 reads TGTGCCAGCAGTGAAGGGGGCAGAATATATCAGCCCCAGCATTTT. Its protein is CASSEGGRIYQPQHF.

This chain links TRBV19 with TRBJ1-1; 7 nucleotides match TRBD1. Trimming removed 7 bases from V and 3 bases from J; junction bases left unmatched: 5. The CDR3 runs to 13 residues. CDR1 is LNHDA and CDR2 is SQIVND in the germline V gene (reference sequence). CDR3 DNA: TGTGCCAGTATTCGACAGGGTGACACTGAAGCTTTCTTT. It specifies CASIRQGDTEAFF.

V gene TRBV24-1 combines with J gene TRBJ2-7, with a possible D match to TRBD1 (5 bases). Per germline, CDR1 KGHDR and CDR2 SFDVKD. The CDR3 length is 13 residues. Trimming shortened V by 0 bases and J by 6 bases, and 8 bases separated the two germline ends. For the CDR3, the DNA is TGTGCCACCAGTGATTTGCCCCAGGGCGAGCAGTACTTC. Protein product: CATSDLPQGEQYF.

CDR3 sequence reads: CASSGTSGDNEQFF. CDR3 nucleotide sequence: TGTGCCAGCAGCGGGACTAGCGGAGACAATGAGCAGTTCTTC. The chain couples TRBV11-2 to TRBJ2-1, with 11 bases that match TRBD2. With 5 bases clipped from V and 5 bases from J, the junction kept 2 bases outside the gene matches. CDR1 SGHAT and CDR2 FQNNGV come from the germline V gene. The CDR3 runs to 14 residues. The full variable domain, completed using reference TRBV11-2 and TRBJ2-1, is EAGVAQSPRYKIIEKRQSVAFWCNPISGHATLYWYQQILGQGPKLLIQFQNNGVVDDSQLPKDRFSAERLKGVDSTLKIQPAKLEDSAVYLCASSGTSGDNEQFFGPGTRLTVL.

V is TRBV10-3 and J is TRBJ2-1; no clear D. Germline loops: CDR1 ENHRY, CDR2 SYGVKD. The length of the CDR3 is 13 residues. V lost 10 bases and J lost 5, with 15 bases in between. CDR3 in amino acids: CATRPITHNEQFF. The CDR3 DNA reads as TGTGCCACCCGCCCGATTACTCACAATGAGCAGTTCTTC.

CDR3 in DNA: TGTGCCAGCAGTAGGGTGACGAACACTGAAGCTTTCTTT. Amino acids: CASSRVTNTEAFF. V usage is TRBV6-5 and J usage is TRBJ1-1; D not resolved. Germline loops: CDR1 MNHEY, CDR2 SVGAGI. Trimming took 5 bases from V and 1 from J, leaving 8 bases between them. CDR3 size: 13 residues.

V gene TRBV30 combines with J gene TRBJ1-4, with TRBD1 as a possible D gene (6 bases). Germline CDR1 is GTSNPN and CDR2 is SVGIG (reference sequence). V was pared by 2 bases and J by 3 bases, with 13 bases between. This CDR3 has 15 amino acids. The CDR3 nucleotides read TGTGCCTGGAGTATGGTCCAGGGGCCTAATGAAAAACTGTTTTTT. This translates into CAWSMVQGPNEKLFF.

The gene calls are TRBV10-3 and TRBJ2-7, with 7 bases matching TRBD1. Germline trimming cut 0 bases from V and 2 bases from J; bases unmatched to any gene: 1. This CDR3 is built from 14 residues. Germline values: CDR1 ENHRY, CDR2 SYGVKD. This chain's CDR3 is CAISESQGAYEQYF. The DNA of the CDR3 is TGTGCCATCAGTGAGTCGCAGGGGGCCTACGAGCAGTACTTC.